This T cell receptor beta chain is drawn from a study of T cell responses to AZD1222 COVID-19 vaccine. Study overall: Second-dose intervals of approximately 4 or approximately 12 weeks were pooled.

Whole-study results and caveats: At baseline, just 5 or 6 AZD1222 recipients tested seropositive. Targets within unmutated variant regions were reportedly found for nearly half of spike-specific TCRs.

As to this clone: As yet, its antigen is unknown.

Sequencing used immunoSEQ multiplex PCR; TCRdb keeps in-frame clones, though not all of them. The data contain approximately 28,000 clones, 93% of them seen just once; the ten biggest clones take up over 8%. Source: peripheral blood, taken on day 0 of AZD1222 vaccination. The TCR sequence derives from an adult in good health.

The CDR3 DNA reads TGTGCCAGAAGCTTGGTCGGGACAGGGTGCTACGAGCAGTACTTC. Amino acid sequence: CARSLVGTGCYEQYF. This chain connects TRBV5-3 to TRBJ2-7; TRBD1 matches 9 bases. TRBV5-3 is an ORF; its function is uncertain. After removal of 0 bases from V and 3 bases from J, the junction contained 4 bases not matched to a gene. The length of the CDR3 is 15 residues.